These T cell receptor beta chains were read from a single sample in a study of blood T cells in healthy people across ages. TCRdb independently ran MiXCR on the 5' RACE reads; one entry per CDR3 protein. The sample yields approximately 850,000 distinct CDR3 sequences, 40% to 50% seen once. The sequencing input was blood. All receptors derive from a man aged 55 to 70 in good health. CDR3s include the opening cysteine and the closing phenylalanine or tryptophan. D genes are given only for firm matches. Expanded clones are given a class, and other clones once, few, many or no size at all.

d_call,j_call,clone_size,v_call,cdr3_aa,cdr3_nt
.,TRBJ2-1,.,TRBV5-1,CASSLQVSYNEQFF,TGCGCCAGCAGCTTGCAGGTGTCCTACAATGAGCAGTTCTTC
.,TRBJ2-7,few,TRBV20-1,CSGSLGGPYEQYF,TGCAGTGGCTCTCTGGGCGGTCCCTACGAGCAGTACTTC
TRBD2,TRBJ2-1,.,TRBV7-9,CASSLGLAEIYNEQFF,TGTGCCAGCAGCTTAGGACTAGCGGAGATCTACAATGAGCAGTTCTTC
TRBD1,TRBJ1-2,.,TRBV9,CASSVNRDRGNYGYTF,TGTGCCAGCAGCGTAAACCGGGACAGGGGCAACTATGGCTACACCTTC
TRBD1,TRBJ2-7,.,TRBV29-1,CSVVGGQGADEQYF,TGCAGCGTTGTCGGGGGACAGGGGGCCGACGAGCAGTACTTC
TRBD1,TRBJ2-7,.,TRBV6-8,CASGTYPGTATYEQYF,TGTGCCAGCGGTACCTATCCCGGGACAGCCACCTACGAGCAGTACTTC
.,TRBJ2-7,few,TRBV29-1,CSAWGQGSYEQYF,TGCAGCGCCTGGGGTCAGGGTTCCTACGAGCAGTACTTC
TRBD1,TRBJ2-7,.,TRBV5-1,CASSSGQGADEQYF,TGCGCCAGCAGTTCGGGACAGGGGGCTGACGAGCAGTACTTC
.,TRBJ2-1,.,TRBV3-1,CASSQTLGRGAGNEQFF,TGTGCCAGCAGCCAAACCCTAGGACGGGGGGCCGGCAATGAGCAGTTCTTC
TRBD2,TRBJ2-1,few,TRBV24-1,CATSDPTSGGTYNEQFF,TGTGCCACCAGTGATCCTACTAGCGGGGGAACCTACAATGAGCAGTTCTTC
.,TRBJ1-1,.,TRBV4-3,CASSQDWGETEAFF,TGCGCCAGCAGCCAAGATTGGGGAGAAACCGAAGCTTTCTTT
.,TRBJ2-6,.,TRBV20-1,CSAVGRARSGANVLTF,TGCAGTGCTGTGGGCAGGGCGCGTTCTGGGGCCAACGTCCTGACTTTC
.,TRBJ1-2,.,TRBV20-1,CSARDGTPGHANYGYTF,TGCAGTGCTAGGGATGGAACCCCGGGACATGCGAACTATGGCTACACCTTC
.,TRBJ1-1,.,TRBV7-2,CASSLQVGAGNTEAFF,TGTGCCAGCAGCTTACAAGTCGGGGCAGGGAACACTGAAGCTTTCTTT
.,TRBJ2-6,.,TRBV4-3,CATGVQPTDGANVLTF,TGCGCCACCGGAGTACAGCCTACTGATGGGGCCAACGTCCTGACTTTC
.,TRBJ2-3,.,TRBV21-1,CASSTTKGLLAGGGTDTQYF,TGTGCCAGCAGCACGACAAAGGGACTTTTAGCGGGGGGGGGCACAGATACGCAGTATTTT
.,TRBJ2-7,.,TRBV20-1,CSARDGRGGSYNEQYF,TGCAGTGCTAGAGATGGACGGGGCGGCTCCTACAATGAGCAGTACTTC
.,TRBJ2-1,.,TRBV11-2,CASSFFPGGSKNEQFF,TGTGCCAGCAGCTTTTTTCCGGGGGGCTCTAAAAATGAGCAGTTCTTC
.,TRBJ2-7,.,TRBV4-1,CASSQMWVSYNEQYF,TGCGCCAGCAGCCAAATGTGGGTTTCCTACAATGAGCAGTACTTC
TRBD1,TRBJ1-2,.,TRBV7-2,CASSYETGTGGESYTF,TGTGCCAGCAGCTACGAGACTGGGACAGGGGGCGAAAGCTACACCTTC
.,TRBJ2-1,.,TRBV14,CASSRLTGDEQFF,TGTGCCAGCAGCCGCCTGACAGGTGATGAGCAGTTCTTC
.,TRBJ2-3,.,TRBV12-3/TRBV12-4,CATSSTDTQYF,TGTGCCACTTCTAGCACAGATACGCAGTATTTT
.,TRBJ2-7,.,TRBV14,CASSQPTDSSYEQYF,TGTGCCAGCAGCCAACCGACAGACAGCTCCTACGAGCAGTACTTC
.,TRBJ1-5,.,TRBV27,CASNKIGPNQPQHF,TGTGCCAGCAACAAAATCGGACCTAATCAGCCCCAGCATTTT
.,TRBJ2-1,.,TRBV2,CASSLEGLSHEQFF,TGTGCCAGCAGCTTAGAGGGACTGAGCCATGAGCAGTTCTTC
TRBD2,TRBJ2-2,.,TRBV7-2,CASSRGTSGGGGELFF,TGTGCCAGCAGCAGAGGGACTAGCGGGGGAGGGGGGGAGCTGTTTTTT
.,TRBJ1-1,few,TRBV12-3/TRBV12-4,CASSLNGVTEAFF,TGTGCCAGCAGTTTAAATGGGGTCACTGAAGCTTTCTTT
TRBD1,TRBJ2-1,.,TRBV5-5,CASSSITGGAPGGDEQFF,TGTGCCAGCAGCTCGATTACAGGGGGCGCGCCCGGGGGTGATGAGCAGTTCTTC
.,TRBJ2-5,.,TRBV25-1,CASSSRNRPQETQYF,TGTGCCAGCAGTTCAAGAAATAGACCTCAAGAGACCCAGTACTTC